This T cell receptor (beta chain) was observed in a study of shared clonotypes between healthy human individuals. General study findings and limits: A generally larger estimated richness was seen in naive subsets than in memory subsets.

Germline V gene data show CDR1 as LNHDA and CDR2 as SQIVND (reference sequence). V was clipped by 5 bases and J by 3 bases; unmatched bases: 6. The CDR3 loop spans 15 amino acids. Sequencing used immunoSEQ multiplex PCR; TCRdb keeps in-frame clones, though not all of them. Found here are roughly 2.5 million clones, approximately 94% of them singletons; the top ten hold over 0.12%. The count of this clone is one. Its antigen is unknown. Sequenced: naive CD4+ T cells sorted from blood. The subset denotes: CD45RA+ positively selected. The rearrangement joins TRBV19 to TRBJ2-7, with TRBD1 matching over 11 bases. This receptor was obtained from a man younger than 35 in good health. The CDR3 region has the DNA TGTGCCAGTAGTTCCCCCGGGACAGGGGGCTACGAGCAGTACTTC. This sequence encodes CASSSPGTGGYEQYF.